The T cell receptor beta chain under discussion was sequenced for a study of cytotoxic CD8 clonotypes in ibrutinib-treated CLL. The overall study: Sequencing produced an average of 255,043 productive templates and 94,082 productive rearrangements per sample. Study-level points and caveats: Before falling back toward baseline at progression, clonality had risen at the time of ibrutinib response. Public clonotypes, found uncommonly, either contracted or stayed stable on treatment.

A word on this clone: Its matching antigen is unknown.

The protocol was immunoSEQ multiplex PCR, while the TCRdb copy is restricted to in-frame clones and leaves out a portion. The sample carries about 120,000 clones, 80% to 90% recorded once. Sequenced material: PBMCs, taken after 24 months of ibrutinib treatment. The TCR was taken from a human donor with chronic lymphocytic leukemia.

CDR3 DNA: TGTGCCAGCAGCCCGAACACGGAATCTAACTATGGCTACACCTTC. Translating it yields CASSPNTESNYGYTF. The chain carries TRBV7-2 and TRBJ1-2; no definite D call. Looked up from germline, CDR1 is SGHTA and CDR2 is FQGNSA. V was clipped by 5 bases and J by 0 bases, with 13 bases between them. This CDR3 contains 15 residues.